This TCR beta chain was sequenced during a study of cytomegalovirus exposure and HLA in healthy donors. The PCR employed 60 Vbeta primers together with 13 Jbeta primers. Assay used: immunoSEQ multiplex PCR; TCRdb lists only in-frame clones, some missing. In the table there are approximately 130,000 clones, 75% to 85% of which are singletons. The sequencing input was PBMCs. The sequence was collected from a male donor in good health and CMV-seronegative.

CDR3 protein: CASSPAAGSRNTEAFF. The CDR3 nucleotides are TGTGCCAGCTCACCGGCGGCCGGGTCCAGGAACACTGAAGCTTTCTTT. The V gene is TRBV18, the J gene TRBJ1-1, with unresolved D. V lost 3 bases and J 1 base, leaving 15 bases between the germline ends. The CDR3 is 16 amino acids. The germline gives CDR1 KGHSH, CDR2 LQKENI.